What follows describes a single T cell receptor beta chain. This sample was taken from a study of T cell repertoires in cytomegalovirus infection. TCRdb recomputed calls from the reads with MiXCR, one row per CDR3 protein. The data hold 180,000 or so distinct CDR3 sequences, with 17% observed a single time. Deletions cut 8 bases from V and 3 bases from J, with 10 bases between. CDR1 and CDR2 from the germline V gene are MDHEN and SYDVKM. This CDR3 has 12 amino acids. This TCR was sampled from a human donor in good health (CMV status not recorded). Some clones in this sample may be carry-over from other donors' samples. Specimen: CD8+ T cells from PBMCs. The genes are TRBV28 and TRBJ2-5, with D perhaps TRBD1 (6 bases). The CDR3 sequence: CASRDTEETQYF. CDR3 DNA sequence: TGTGCCAGCCGGGACACGGAAGAGACCCAGTACTTC.